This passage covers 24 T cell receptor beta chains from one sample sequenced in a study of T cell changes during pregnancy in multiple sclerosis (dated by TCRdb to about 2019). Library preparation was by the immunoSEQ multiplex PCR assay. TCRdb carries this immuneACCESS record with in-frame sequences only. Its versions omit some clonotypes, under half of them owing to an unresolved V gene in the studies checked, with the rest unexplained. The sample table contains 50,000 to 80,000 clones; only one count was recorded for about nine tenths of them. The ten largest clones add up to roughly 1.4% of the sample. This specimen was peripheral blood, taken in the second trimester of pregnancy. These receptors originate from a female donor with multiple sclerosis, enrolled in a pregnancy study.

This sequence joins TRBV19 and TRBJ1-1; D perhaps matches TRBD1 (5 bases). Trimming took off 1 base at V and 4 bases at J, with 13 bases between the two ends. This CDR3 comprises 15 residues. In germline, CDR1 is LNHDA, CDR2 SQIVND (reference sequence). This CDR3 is CASSIGRGRSTEAFF. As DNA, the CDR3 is TGTGCCAGTAGTATAGGGCGGGGACGATCCACTGAAGCTTTCTTT.

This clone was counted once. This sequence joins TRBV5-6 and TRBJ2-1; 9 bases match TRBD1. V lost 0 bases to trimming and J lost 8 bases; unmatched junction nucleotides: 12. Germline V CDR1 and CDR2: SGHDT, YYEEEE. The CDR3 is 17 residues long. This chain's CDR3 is CASSLGKPGQGFDEQFF. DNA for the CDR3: TGTGCCAGCAGCTTGGGTAAACCGGGACAGGGTTTCGATGAGCAGTTCTTC.

The CDR3 here is CASSPTGGPADTQYF. The CDR3 region has the DNA TGTGCCAGCTCACCAACGGGAGGGCCGGCAGATACGCAGTATTTT. The rearrangement uses TRBV18 and TRBJ2-3; the match to TRBD2 covers 8 bases. The CDR3 totals 15 residues. Per the germline V gene, CDR1 is KGHSH and CDR2 is LQKENI. Trimming at V came to 2 bases and at J to 4 bases, leaving 5 bases not matched to a gene. Full variable domain (missing parts from reference TRBV18 and TRBJ2-3): NAGVMQNPRHLVRRRGQEARLRCSPMKGHSHVYWYRQLPEEGLKFMVYLQKENIIDESGMPKERFSAEFPKEGPSILRIQQVVRGDSAAYFCASSPTGGPADTQYFGPGTRLTVL.

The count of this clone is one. CDR3 sequence (DNA): TGTGCCAGCACCAGTAGCGGGAGAACGGTCTACGAGCAGTACTTC. Translated, it gives CASTSSGRTVYEQYF. The rearrangement links TRBV27 to TRBJ2-7; 9 bases agree with TRBD2. The ends lost 7 bases at V and 3 bases at J; junction bases unmatched: 10. Germline lookup yields CDR1 MNHEY and CDR2 SMNVEV (reference sequence). The CDR3 runs to 15 residues.

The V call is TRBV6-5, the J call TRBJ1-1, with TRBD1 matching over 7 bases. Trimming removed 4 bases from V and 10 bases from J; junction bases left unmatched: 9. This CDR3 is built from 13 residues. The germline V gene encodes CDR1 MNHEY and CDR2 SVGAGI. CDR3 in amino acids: CASSWDRALPAFF. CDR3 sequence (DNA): TGTGCCAGCAGTTGGGACAGAGCTCTCCCAGCTTTCTTT.

CDR3: CASSWGLAGMYDEQFF. The DNA for the CDR3 is TGCGCCAGCAGCTGGGGACTAGCGGGAATGTACGATGAGCAGTTCTTC. The gene calls are TRBV5-1 and TRBJ2-1; 13 bases align to TRBD2. The CDR3 runs to 16 residues. The junction had 8 bases not matched to a gene; V was cut back by 3 bases and J by 8 bases. Germline lookup yields CDR1 SGHRS and CDR2 YFSETQ.

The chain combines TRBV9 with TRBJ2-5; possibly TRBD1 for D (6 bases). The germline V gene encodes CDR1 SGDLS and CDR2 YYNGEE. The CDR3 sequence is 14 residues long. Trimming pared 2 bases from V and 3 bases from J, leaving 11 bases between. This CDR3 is CASSVTGTKETQYF. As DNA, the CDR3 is TGTGCCAGCAGCGTCACAGGGACCAAAGAGACCCAGTACTTC.

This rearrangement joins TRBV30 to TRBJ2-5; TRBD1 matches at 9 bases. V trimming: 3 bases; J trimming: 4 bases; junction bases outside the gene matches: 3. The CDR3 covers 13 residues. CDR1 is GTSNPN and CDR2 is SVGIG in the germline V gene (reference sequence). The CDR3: CAWRETGGETQYF. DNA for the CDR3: TGTGCCTGGAGGGAGACAGGGGGAGAGACCCAGTACTTC.

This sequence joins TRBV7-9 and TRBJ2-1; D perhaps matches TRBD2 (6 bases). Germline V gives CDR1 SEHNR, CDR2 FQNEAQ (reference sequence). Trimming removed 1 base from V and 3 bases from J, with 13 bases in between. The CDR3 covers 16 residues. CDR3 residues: CASSLGAGRFYNEQFF. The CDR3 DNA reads TGTGCCAGCAGCTTAGGGGCGGGGCGATTCTACAATGAGCAGTTCTTC.

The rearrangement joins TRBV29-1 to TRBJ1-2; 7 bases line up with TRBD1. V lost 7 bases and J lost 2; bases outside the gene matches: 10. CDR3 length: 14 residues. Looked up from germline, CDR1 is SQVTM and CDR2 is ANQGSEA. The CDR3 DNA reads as TGCAGCGCTACACCAGGGACAGCAAACTATGGCTACACCTTC. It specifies CSATPGTANYGYTF.

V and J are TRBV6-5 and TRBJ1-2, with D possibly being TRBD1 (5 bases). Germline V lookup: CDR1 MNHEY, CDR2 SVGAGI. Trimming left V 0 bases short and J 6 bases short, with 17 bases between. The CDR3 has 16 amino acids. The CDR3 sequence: CASSYSIRGLFDGYTF. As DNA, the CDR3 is TGTGCCAGCAGTTACTCGATCCGGGGGTTATTCGATGGCTACACCTTC.

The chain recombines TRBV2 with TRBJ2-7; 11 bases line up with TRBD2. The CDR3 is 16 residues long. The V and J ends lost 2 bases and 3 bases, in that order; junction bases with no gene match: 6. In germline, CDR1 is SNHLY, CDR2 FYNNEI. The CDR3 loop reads CASSETVTSGSYEQYF. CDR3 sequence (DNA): TGTGCCAGCAGTGAAACTGTAACTAGCGGGAGCTACGAGCAGTACTTC.

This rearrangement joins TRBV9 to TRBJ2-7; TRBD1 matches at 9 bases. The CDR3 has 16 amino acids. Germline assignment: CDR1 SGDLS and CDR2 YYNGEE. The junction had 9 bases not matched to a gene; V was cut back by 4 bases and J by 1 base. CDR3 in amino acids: CASSRSGTGRSYEQYF. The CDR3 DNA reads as TGTGCCAGCAGCAGATCCGGGACAGGGCGATCCTACGAGCAGTACTTC.

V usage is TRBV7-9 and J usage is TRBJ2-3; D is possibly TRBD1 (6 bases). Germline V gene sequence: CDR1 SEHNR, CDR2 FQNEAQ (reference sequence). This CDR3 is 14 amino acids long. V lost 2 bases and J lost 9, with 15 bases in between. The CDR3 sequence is CASSLIQGQWTQYF. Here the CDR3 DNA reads TGTGCCAGCAGCTTAATACAGGGTCAGTGGACGCAGTATTTT.

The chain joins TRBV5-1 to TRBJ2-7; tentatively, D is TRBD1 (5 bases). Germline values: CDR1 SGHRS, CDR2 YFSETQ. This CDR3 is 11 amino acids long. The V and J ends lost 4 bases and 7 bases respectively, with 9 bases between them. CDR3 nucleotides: TGCGCCAGCAGCCTCCAGGGAGAGCAGTACTTC. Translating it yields CASSLQGEQYF. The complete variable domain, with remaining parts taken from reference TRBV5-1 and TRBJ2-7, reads KAGVTQTPRYLIKTRGQQVTLSCSPISGHRSVSWYQQTPGQGLQFLFEYFSETQRNKGNFPGRFSGRQFSNSRSEMNVSTLELGDSALYLCASSLQGEQYFGPGTRLTVT.

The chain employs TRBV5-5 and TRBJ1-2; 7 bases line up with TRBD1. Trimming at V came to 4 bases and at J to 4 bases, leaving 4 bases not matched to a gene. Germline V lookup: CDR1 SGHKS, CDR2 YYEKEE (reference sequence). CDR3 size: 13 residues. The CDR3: CASSGGQIYGYTF. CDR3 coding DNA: TGTGCCAGCAGCGGGGGACAGATCTATGGCTACACCTTC. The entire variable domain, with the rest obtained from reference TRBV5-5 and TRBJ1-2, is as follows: DAGVTQSPTHLIKTRGQQVTLRCSPISGHKSVSWYQQVLGQGPQFIFQYYEKEERGRGNFPDRFSARQFPNYSSELNVNALLLGDSALYLCASSGGQIYGYTFGSGTRLTVV.

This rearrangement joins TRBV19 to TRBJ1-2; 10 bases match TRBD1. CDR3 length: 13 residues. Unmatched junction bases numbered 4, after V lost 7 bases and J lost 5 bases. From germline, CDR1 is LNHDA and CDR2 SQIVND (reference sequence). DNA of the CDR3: TGTGCCAGTAACGACAGGGGGCGGTATGGCTACACCTTC. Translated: CASNDRGRYGYTF.

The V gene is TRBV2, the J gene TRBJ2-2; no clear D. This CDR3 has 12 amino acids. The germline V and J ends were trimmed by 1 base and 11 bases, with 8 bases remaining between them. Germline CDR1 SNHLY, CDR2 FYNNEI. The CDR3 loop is CASSEGPRELFF. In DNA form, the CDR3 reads TGTGCCAGCAGTGAAGGCCCTAGAGAGCTGTTTTTT.

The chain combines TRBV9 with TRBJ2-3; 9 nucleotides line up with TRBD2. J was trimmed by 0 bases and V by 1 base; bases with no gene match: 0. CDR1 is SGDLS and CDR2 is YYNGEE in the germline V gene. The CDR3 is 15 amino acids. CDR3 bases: TGTGCCAGCAGCGTAACTAGCGGGAGCACAGATACGCAGTATTTT. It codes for CASSVTSGSTDTQYF.

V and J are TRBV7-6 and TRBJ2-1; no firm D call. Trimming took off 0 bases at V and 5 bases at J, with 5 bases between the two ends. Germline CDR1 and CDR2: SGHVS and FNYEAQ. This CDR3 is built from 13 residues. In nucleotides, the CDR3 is TGTGCCAGCAGCTTAGCTAGAGACAATGAGCAGTTCTTC. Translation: CASSLARDNEQFF.

CDR3 in DNA: TGCGCCAGCAGCTTGCAGGGACAGGGGCGCACCGGGGAGCTGTTTTTT. It encodes CASSLQGQGRTGELFF. The chain recombines TRBV5-1 with TRBJ2-2; 10 nucleotides match TRBD1. Trimming at V came to 1 base and at J to 4 bases, leaving 4 bases not matched to a gene. CDR1 SGHRS and CDR2 YFSETQ come from the germline V gene. This CDR3 has 16 amino acids.

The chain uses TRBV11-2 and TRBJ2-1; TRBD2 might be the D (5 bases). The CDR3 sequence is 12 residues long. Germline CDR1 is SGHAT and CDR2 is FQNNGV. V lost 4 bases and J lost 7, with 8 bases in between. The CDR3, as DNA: TGTGCCAGCAGCTGGGAGCGGAATGAGCAGTTCTTC. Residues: CASSWERNEQFF.

The CDR3 here is CASRRQGLNTEAFF. CDR3 nucleotide sequence: TGTGCCAGCAGAAGACAGGGCCTGAACACTGAAGCTTTCTTT. The rearrangement joins TRBV27 to TRBJ1-1; 7 bases map to TRBD1. The ends lost 6 bases at V and 0 bases at J; junction bases unmatched: 4. The germline CDR1 and CDR2 sequences are MNHEY and SMNVEV (reference sequence). The CDR3 runs 14 residues.

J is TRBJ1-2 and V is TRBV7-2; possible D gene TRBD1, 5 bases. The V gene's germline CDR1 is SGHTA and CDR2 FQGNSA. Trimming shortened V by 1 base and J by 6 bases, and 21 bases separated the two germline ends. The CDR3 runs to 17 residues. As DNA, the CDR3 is TGTGCCAGCAGCTTAGAGGTCTTTCGGGGGGTAGTCGATGGCTACACCTTC. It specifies CASSLEVFRGVVDGYTF.